This entry concerns a single T cell receptor (beta chain). The target antigen is unknown. The CDR3 contains 11 residues. Trimming removed 3 bases at V and 3 bases at J, with 6 bases between. Germline V gene lookup returns CDR1 GTSNPN and CDR2 SVGIG (reference sequence). Mixed chimerism was transient after nonmyeloablative marrow transplants from related graft donors. Assay: immunoSEQ multiplex PCR; the TCRdb copy retains only in-frame clones and omits some. Of about 81,000 clones detected, roughly nine tenths appear once; the ten largest clones hold 1.6%. This sample stems from a study of Tregs in tolerant kidney transplant recipients. Study-wide findings and caveats: The small number of patients limits these findings pending further validation.

The TCR sequence derives from a human patient who received a combined kidney and bone marrow transplant. Some T cells may be graft donor cells. This sequence joins TRBV30 and TRBJ2-7; D might be TRBD2 (5 bases). The sequenced sample was CD4+ T cells from blood (PBMCs), obtained 24 months after the transplant. The CDR3 protein is CAWRAVYEQYF. As DNA, the CDR3 is TGTGCCTGGAGAGCGGTCTACGAGCAGTACTTC.